This TCR beta chain comes out of a study of CD8 T cells in ankylosing spondylitis. This clonotype has a count of ten or more. Germline CDR1 LGHDT, CDR2 YNNKEL (reference sequence). This CDR3 has 16 residues. Trimming cost V 2 bases and J 2 bases; bases outside gene matches: 5. Using its own MiXCR run on the 5' RACE reads, TCRdb lists one record per CDR3 protein. The sample contains about 160,000 distinct CDR3 sequences, 15% to 20% of which appear only once. The rearrangement uses TRBV3-1 and TRBJ1-4; 7 nucleotides line up with TRBD1. The clonotype originates from a male donor with ankylosing spondylitis or in good health (not recorded which). The material sequenced was blood, either unsorted or a sorted T cell fraction (not recorded which). As DNA, the CDR3 is TGTGCCAGCAGCCAAAGAGGGGGCGGTACTAATGAAAAACTGTTTTTT. Translating gives CASSQRGGGTNEKLFF.